This TCR beta chain comes out of a study of blood T cell repertoires in COVID-19. Cohorts were determined from participant-reported clinical history. Germline CDR1 SGHTA, CDR2 FQGNSA. V dropped 1 base and J dropped 7 bases, with 14 bases sitting between them. CDR3 length: 15 amino acids. The repertoire was sequenced with immunoSEQ multiplex PCR; TCRdb's copy has only in-frame clones and lacks some. The table includes fewer than 250,000 clones, about 82% detected once. This sequence originates from a woman aged 50 to 60 who had recovered from COVID-19. The sample was PBMCs or T cells enriched from blood (not recorded which). J is TRBJ1-5 and V is TRBV7-2; maybe TRBD1 (5 bases). CDR3 in DNA: TGTGCCAGCAGCTTAGAGGGGAGGGTTTGGCAGCCCCAGCATTTT. Its protein is CASSLEGRVWQPQHF.